The entry that follows covers one T cell receptor (beta chain) sequence. Antigen unknown. The sample's time point: week 3, after first cycle of checkpoint inhibitor. Here immunoSEQ multiplex PCR was the method, and the copy in TCRdb shows in-frame clones only, minus some. The sample yields around 5,000 clones, around 81% seen once. The data were obtained in a study of blood T cell dynamics during melanoma immunotherapy. Turning to the study itself: Patients with metastatic melanoma got pembrolizumab or nivolumab-ipilimumab as first-line care.

Findings and limits, study-wide: Unlike progressors, later disease-control patients had W3 repertoires gaining clonality or diversity.

The germline V gene encodes CDR1 SEHNR and CDR2 FQNEAQ (reference sequence). Unmatched junction bases numbered 1, after V lost 6 bases and J lost 7 bases. The CDR3 has 11 residues. The chain couples TRBV7-9 to TRBJ2-7; 9 nucleotides agree with TRBD2. The clonotype originates from a human donor with melanoma. The input for sequencing was blood, taken from a patient treated with checkpoint blockade. The CDR3 coding sequence is TGTGCCAGCAGGACTAGCGGTGAGCAGTACTTC. Translating it yields CASRTSGEQYF.